This T cell receptor (beta chain) was found in a study of cytomegalovirus exposure and HLA in healthy donors. The CDR3 is 13 residues long. Germline CDR1 MNHEY, CDR2 SMNVEV (reference sequence). V shed 6 bases, J shed 6 bases, and the junction held 5 bases outside the gene matches. PCR was performed using 60 Vbeta and 13 Jbeta primers. Only in-frame clones appear in the TCRdb table, and some are missing; sequencing was by immunoSEQ multiplex PCR. Of roughly 120,000 clones listed, 65% to 85% are singletons. Study findings and constraints: An analysis was carried out at a later point. It showed that HLA-associated TCR beta chains were more clonally expanded than equally common non-associated chains. Among TCR beta chains, those listed as cytomegalovirus-associated numbered some 170. Researchers reported in a later analysis that common viral pathogens appeared linked to several top clusters. Later analysis demonstrated an association between a missense DCLRE1C variant and TCR beta V- and J-gene trimming.

This clone was picked up a small number of times. Its antigen is not identified. Sequencing input: PBMCs. This receptor was identified in a woman aged 25 to 39 in good health and CMV-seropositive. This chain joins TRBV27 and TRBJ1-1; 9 positions match TRBD1. The CDR3 coding sequence is TGTGCCAGCAGCCAAACAGGGGGCTCTGAAGCTTTCTTT. Protein product: CASSQTGGSEAFF.